One and the same sample provided the 19 T cell receptor beta chains below, sequenced in a study of T-cell reconstitution after alpha-beta-depleted transplantation in children. Molecular barcoding with unique molecular identifiers was used for the TCRbeta library. TCRdb re-derived calls from the PCR reads in MiXCR, one entry per CDR3 protein. The table shows some 260,000 distinct CDR3 sequences, with about 24% occurring only once. The sequences come from PBMCs, mostly from graft donor cells, collected 360 days after TCRalphabeta/CD19-depleted stem cell transplant. These receptors were taken from a female patient between 2 and 15 years old who had a stem cell transplant for congenital amegakaryocytic thrombocytopenia, so the T cells may come from the graft donor.

This clonotype was found a few times. V and J are TRBV20-1 and TRBJ1-2; no reliable D call. This CDR3 contains 11 residues. Germline V gene data show CDR1 as DFQATT and CDR2 as SNEGSKA (reference sequence). The germline V and J ends were trimmed by 4 bases and 6 bases, with 9 bases remaining between them. Here the CDR3 reads CSATSQNGYTF. The CDR3 DNA reads TGCAGTGCTACTAGCCAGAATGGCTACACCTTC.

This clonotype occurred a few times. This chain uses TRBV20-1 with TRBJ2-7; 8 nucleotides agree with TRBD1. J lost 4 bases, V lost 3 bases, and 5 bases had no gene match. The CDR3 is 13 amino acids. Germline V gives CDR1 DFQATT, CDR2 SNEGSKA (reference sequence). The CDR3 bases are TGCAGTGCTAGCAGGGGGCTAAAGTACGAGCAGTACTTC. It encodes CSASRGLKYEQYF.

This clonotype showed up just a few times. This chain joins TRBV3-1 and TRBJ2-7, with D possibly being TRBD1 (6 bases). CDR1 and CDR2 from the germline V gene are LGHDT and YNNKEL (reference sequence). This CDR3 is built from 14 residues. The V end was cut by 1 base, the J end by 6 bases, with 13 bases between. The CDR3 spells CASSQAFRGGEQYF. CDR3 DNA: TGTGCCAGCAGCCAAGCTTTCAGGGGCGGCGAGCAGTACTTC.

The V and J genes are TRBV6-2 or TRBV6-3 and TRBJ2-2; D is uncertain. Germline lookup yields CDR1 MNHEY and CDR2 SVGEGT. The V gene lost 3 bases and the J gene lost 6 bases, with 8 bases spanning the gap. The CDR3 contains 13 residues. The CDR3 reads CASSYKKAGELFF. CDR3 in DNA: TGTGCCAGCAGTTATAAAAAAGCCGGGGAGCTGTTTTTT.

In DNA form, the CDR3 reads TGTGCCAGTAGTATTAGTGGGGCGGTCAATCAGCCCCAGCATTTT. It translates to CASSISGAVNQPQHF. V gene TRBV19 combines with J gene TRBJ1-5; possibly TRBD1 for D (5 bases). CDR1 and CDR2 (germline): LNHDA, SQIVND (reference sequence). Trimming removed 3 bases from V and 3 bases from J, with 12 bases in between. The CDR3 extends over 15 amino acids.

V and J are TRBV4-3 and TRBJ2-1; a possible D gene is TRBD2 (5 bases). Germline CDR1 is LGHNA and CDR2 is YSLEER. With 4 bases removed from V and 3 bases from J, the gap between germline ends came to 13 bases. The CDR3 sequence is 15 residues long. This CDR3 is CASSRTGIGYNEQFF. CDR3 bases: TGCGCCAGCAGCCGCACCGGGATAGGCTACAATGAGCAGTTCTTC.

There are a few counts of this clonotype. The rearrangement links TRBV4-2 to TRBJ2-3; the match to TRBD2 covers 9 bases. CDR1 is LGHNA, CDR2 YNFKEQ, per germline. Trimming removed 2 bases from V and 2 bases from J; junction bases left unmatched: 8. This CDR3 is 17 amino acids long. Here the CDR3 reads CASSQWGREGLTDTQYF. Written as DNA, the CDR3 is TGTGCCAGCAGCCAATGGGGGCGGGAGGGACTCACAGATACGCAGTATTTT.

The chain is built from TRBV5-1 and TRBJ1-2; 7 bases align to TRBD1. Germline V lookup: CDR1 SGHRS, CDR2 YFSETQ. The CDR3 sequence is 23 residues long. The V segment lost 4 bases and the J segment 3 bases; nucleotides outside the gene matches: 33. The CDR3 protein is CASSGRQGRRSPSTVQFDYGYTF. The CDR3 nucleotides are TGCGCCAGCAGCGGAAGACAGGGAAGGAGGTCGCCTAGCACGGTCCAGTTCGACTATGGCTACACCTTC.

The chain couples TRBV5-6 to TRBJ2-1; the match to TRBD1 covers 7 bases. The CDR3 runs 16 residues. With V trimmed by 4 bases and J by 5 bases, 12 bases remained unmatched. Germline CDR1 SGHDT, CDR2 YYEEEE. CDR3 residues: CASSPQGQSRDNEQFF. The CDR3 nucleotides read TGTGCCAGCAGCCCGCAGGGACAGTCAAGGGACAATGAGCAGTTCTTC.

This clonotype was found many times. The V gene is TRBV20-1, the J gene TRBJ2-7; D might be TRBD1 or TRBD2, each matching 5 bases. Per the germline V gene, CDR1 is DFQATT and CDR2 is SNEGSKA (reference sequence). This CDR3 region has 15 residues. V gave up 0 bases and J gave up 3 bases, with 15 bases separating them. CDR3 region: CSARDQGRLGYEQYF. The DNA of the CDR3 is TGCAGTGCTAGAGATCAGGGACGGCTAGGCTACGAGCAGTACTTC.

J is TRBJ2-1 and V is TRBV20-1; D possibly corresponds to TRBD1 (5 bases). V was pared by 1 base and J by 6 bases, with 16 bases between. The V gene's germline CDR1 is DFQATT and CDR2 SNEGSKA (reference sequence). There are 15 residues in the CDR3. Here the CDR3 reads CSARGGGRGGNEQFF. Written as DNA, the CDR3 is TGCAGTGCTAGAGGGGGTGGTAGGGGCGGCAATGAGCAGTTCTTC.

This clonotype was counted between two and nine times. The chain couples TRBV28 to TRBJ2-7; the D is unclear. Between the trimmed V and J ends, which lost 5 bases and 0 bases, there was a span of 11 bases. Germline CDR1 MDHEN, CDR2 SYDVKM. The CDR3 has 14 residues. CDR3 sequence: CASSTWAFSYEQYF. CDR3 DNA: TGTGCCAGCAGTACCTGGGCTTTCTCCTACGAGCAGTACTTC.

The CDR3, as DNA: TGCGCCAGCAGCCCGGACACTGACTCCTACAATGAGCAGTTCTTC. It yields the protein CASSPDTDSYNEQFF. The chain uses TRBV5-1 and TRBJ2-1; weak D call: TRBD1 (5 bases). Trimming left V 4 bases short and J 0 bases short, with 11 bases between. Per the germline V gene, CDR1 is SGHRS and CDR2 is YFSETQ. The length of the CDR3 is 15 residues.

This clonotype showed up just a few times. The chain couples TRBV12-3 or TRBV12-4 to TRBJ1-5; perhaps TRBD1 as D (6 bases). The CDR3 spans 15 residues. Trimming took 7 bases from V and 4 from J, leaving 17 bases between them. CDR3 in amino acids: CASILGPQGNQPQHF. CDR3 nucleotides: TGTGCCAGCATCCTTGGCCCCCAGGGGAATCAGCCCCAGCATTTT.

This clonotype has just a few counts. Here the CDR3 DNA reads TGCGCCAGCAGCCCACTGCGGGGGGGATACTACGAGCAGTACTTC. It encodes CASSPLRGGYYEQYF. The chain links TRBV4-1 to TRBJ2-7; 9 nucleotides align to TRBD2. This CDR3 comprises 15 residues. Germline V gives CDR1 MGHRA, CDR2 YSYEKL. Losses at the gene ends were 4 bases for V and 3 bases for J; bases not matched to a gene: 7.

This clonotype was seen only a few times. V and J are TRBV27 and TRBJ2-3; 9 bases line up with TRBD2. The germline CDR1 and CDR2 sequences are MNHEY and SMNVEV (reference sequence). Trimming at V came to 5 bases and at J to 11 bases, leaving 5 bases not matched to a gene. This CDR3 has 12 residues. CDR3 region: CASSPLAGWQYF. The CDR3 nucleotides are TGTGCCAGCAGTCCCCTAGCGGGATGGCAGTATTTT.

This clonotype has just a few counts. The gene calls are TRBV5-1 and TRBJ2-1; 10 bases align to TRBD1. Germline-derived CDR1 and CDR2 are SGHRS and YFSETQ. The CDR3 is made up of 15 amino acids. V gave up 8 bases and J gave up 5 bases; unmatched junction bases: 10. The CDR3 DNA is TGCGCCAGTATTCCGGGACAGGGGAAACACAATGAGCAGTTCTTC. Translated, it gives CASIPGQGKHNEQFF.

This clonotype was seen only a few times. The chain combines TRBV4-2 with TRBJ2-7, with 14 bases identical to TRBD2. With 3 bases clipped from V and 1 base from J, the junction kept 8 bases outside the gene matches. The CDR3 is 18 residues long. Germline V gene sequence: CDR1 LGHNA, CDR2 YNFKEQ. This chain's CDR3 is CASSHPGTSGSRSYEQYF. CDR3 coding DNA: TGTGCCAGCAGCCACCCTGGGACTAGCGGGAGTCGGTCCTACGAGCAGTACTTC.

In its sample, this clonotype was seen a few times. This chain connects TRBV21-1 to TRBJ1-1; the D segment call TRBD1 is taken from the table without a DNA check. TRBV21-1 is a known pseudogene. The CDR3 is made up of 17 amino acids. CDR3 residues: CASSKAGGGRGNTEAFF. The DNA for the CDR3 is TGTGCCAGCAGCAAAGCGGGGGGGGGCAGAGGGAACACTGAAGCTTTCTTT.